These 2 T cell receptor beta chains came from one sample sequenced in a study of shared clonotypes between healthy human individuals. Sequencing used immunoSEQ multiplex PCR; TCRdb keeps in-frame clones, though not all of them. The table lists some 2.1 million clones, approximately 95% of them singletons. Specimen: naive CD4+ T cells sorted from blood. Subset given: CD45RA+ positively selected. These receptors were collected from a man aged 18-30 years in good health.

The rearrangement joins TRBV5-4 to TRBJ2-2, with D possibly being TRBD1 or TRBD2 (5 bases each). V shed 4 bases and J shed 4 bases, with 11 bases lying between them. The germline CDR1 and CDR2 sequences are SGHNT and YYREEE (reference sequence). The CDR3 covers 14 residues. CDR3 bases: TGTGCCAGCAGCCTCCCCGGGACCACCGGGGAGCTGTTTTTT. The encoded protein is CASSLPGTTGELFF.

This chain links TRBV2 with TRBJ2-3, with TRBD2 matching 16 bases. The germline V gene encodes CDR1 SNHLY and CDR2 FYNNEI. V lost 5 bases, J lost 2 bases, and 19 bases stayed unmatched. The CDR3 consists of 22 residues. The CDR3 DNA is TGTGCCAGCAGTCGTACCAAAAAAGCCGGGGGGACTAGCGGGAGGGCCACAGATACGCAGTATTTT. Encoded protein: CASSRTKKAGGTSGRATDTQYF.